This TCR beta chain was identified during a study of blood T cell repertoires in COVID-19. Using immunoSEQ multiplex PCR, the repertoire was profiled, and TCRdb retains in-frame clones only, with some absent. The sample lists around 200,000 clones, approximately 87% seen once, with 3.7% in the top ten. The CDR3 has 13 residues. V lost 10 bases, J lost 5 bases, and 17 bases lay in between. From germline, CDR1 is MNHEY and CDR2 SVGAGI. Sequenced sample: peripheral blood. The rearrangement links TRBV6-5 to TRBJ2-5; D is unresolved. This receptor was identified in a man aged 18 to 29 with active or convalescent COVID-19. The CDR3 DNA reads TGTGCCATCGCCCAGTGGTCTAGGGAGACCCAGTACTTC. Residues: CAIAQWSRETQYF.